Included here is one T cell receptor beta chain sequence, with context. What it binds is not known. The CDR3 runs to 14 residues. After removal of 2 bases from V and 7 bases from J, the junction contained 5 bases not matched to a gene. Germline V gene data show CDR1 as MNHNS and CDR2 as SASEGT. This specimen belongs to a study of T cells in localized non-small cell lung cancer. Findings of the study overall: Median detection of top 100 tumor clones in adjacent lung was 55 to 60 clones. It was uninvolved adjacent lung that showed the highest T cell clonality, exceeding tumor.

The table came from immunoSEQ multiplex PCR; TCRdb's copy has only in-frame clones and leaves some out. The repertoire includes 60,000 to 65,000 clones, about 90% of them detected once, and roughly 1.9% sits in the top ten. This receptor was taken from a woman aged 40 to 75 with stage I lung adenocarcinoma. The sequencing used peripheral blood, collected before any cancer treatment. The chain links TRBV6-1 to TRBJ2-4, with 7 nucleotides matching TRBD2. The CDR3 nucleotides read TGTGCCAGCAGTGAAAGTATGGGGGGGAACATTCAGTACTTC. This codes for CASSESMGGNIQYF.